One and the same sample provided the 14 T cell receptor beta chains below, sequenced in a study of shared clonotypes between healthy human individuals. Sequenced by immunoSEQ multiplex PCR; TCRdb stores in-frame clones only, minus some. This sample has 2,500,000 or so clones, with just under 95% found just once. Sequencing input: naive CD4+ T cells from PBMCs. Subset: CD45RA+ positively selected. These receptors were taken from a man between 18 and 35 years old in good health. Some clones in this sample may be carry-over from other donors' samples.

The sample holds one count of this clone. This rearrangement joins TRBV6-4 to TRBJ2-1; a weak D match, TRBD2 (5 bases). The germline gives CDR1 MRHNA, CDR2 SNTAGT. V lost 0 bases to trimming and J lost 5 bases, with 11 bases between them. CDR3 length: 15 amino acids. The chain's CDR3 is CASSDSGVLDNEQFF. The CDR3 DNA sequence: TGTGCCAGCAGTGACTCGGGAGTTCTCGACAATGAGCAGTTCTTC.

The V call is TRBV28, the J call TRBJ2-1; no clear D. The germline V and J ends were trimmed by 6 bases and 3 bases, with 15 bases remaining between them. The length of the CDR3 is 15 residues. Germline V gene data show CDR1 as MDHEN and CDR2 as SYDVKM. The CDR3 DNA sequence: TGTGCCAGCAGACTAACTTTTCCCCACTACAATGAGCAGTTCTTC. It encodes CASRLTFPHYNEQFF.

This clone was counted a few times. The chain employs TRBV9 and TRBJ1-3; D is unclear. The CDR3 is made up of 16 amino acids. Germline V gene lookup returns CDR1 SGDLS and CDR2 YYNGEE. The germline V and J ends were trimmed by 2 bases and 0 bases, with 12 bases remaining between them. The CDR3 region has the DNA TGTGCCAGCAGCGTTGGGTCGGGGAGCTCTGGAAACACCATATATTTT. The encoded protein is CASSVGSGSSGNTIYF.

This chain uses TRBV6-4 with TRBJ1-1; D remains ambiguous. Germline V gives CDR1 MRHNA, CDR2 SNTAGT. V lost 2 bases to trimming and J lost 7 bases, with 11 bases between them. The CDR3 has 13 residues. CDR3 protein: CASSDELGFEAFF. The DNA of the CDR3 is TGTGCCAGCAGTGACGAATTGGGATTTGAAGCTTTCTTT.

The chain combines TRBV5-6 with TRBJ1-1; a weak D match, TRBD1 (5 bases). Germline V gives CDR1 SGHDT, CDR2 YYEEEE. V was trimmed by 6 bases and J by 6 bases, leaving 18 bases between them. The CDR3 consists of 14 residues. DNA for the CDR3: TGTGCCAGCACCGAGGGGATCGAGGCCCCTGAAGCTTTCTTT. This codes for CASTEGIEAPEAFF.

The rearrangement uses TRBV4-1 and TRBJ2-2; D is perhaps TRBD1 or TRBD2 (5 bases each). Per the germline V gene, CDR1 is MGHRA and CDR2 is YSYEKL. The CDR3 consists of 14 residues. Trimming took off 4 bases at V and 3 bases at J, with 9 bases between the two ends. CDR3 nucleotide sequence: TGCGCCAGCAGCCTACGGGGACACACCGGGGAGCTGTTTTTT. Its protein product is CASSLRGHTGELFF.

The chain is built from TRBV18 and TRBJ2-7; maybe TRBD1 (6 bases). Trimming cost V 4 bases and J 0 bases, with 13 bases left between them. The germline V gene encodes CDR1 KGHSH and CDR2 LQKENI. This CDR3 spans 15 amino acids. CDR3 DNA sequence: TGTGCCAGCTCACGAGAAACAGGGAGCTCCTACGAGCAGTACTTC. Encoded protein: CASSRETGSSYEQYF.

This clone was seen only once. This chain's CDR3 is CASSSTTGGSGYGYTF. The CDR3 coding sequence is TGTGCCAGCTCATCAACCACAGGGGGCTCGGGCTATGGCTACACCTTC. The rearrangement joins TRBV18 to TRBJ1-2; TRBD1 matches 9 bases. Germline CDR1 KGHSH, CDR2 LQKENI. Trimming took 5 bases from V and 4 from J; bases not matched to a gene: 11. CDR3 length: 16 amino acids.

The chain has TRBV4-2 and TRBJ2-1; D gene ambiguous. This CDR3 is built from 15 residues. V lost 4 bases and J lost 0, with 10 bases in between. Germline V gene data show CDR1 as LGHNA and CDR2 as YNFKEQ. CDR3 DNA sequence: TGTGCCAGCAGCCCAACTCCGAGCTCCTACAATGAGCAGTTCTTC. Translation gives CASSPTPSSYNEQFF.

The rearrangement joins TRBV19 to TRBJ2-3; perhaps TRBD1 as D (5 bases). CDR3 length: 15 residues. Looked up from germline, CDR1 is LNHDA and CDR2 is SQIVND (reference sequence). Trimming pared 3 bases from V and 2 bases from J, leaving 12 bases between. The CDR3: CASSIPGHATDTQYF. In DNA, the CDR3 is TGTGCCAGTAGTATTCCCGGACACGCCACAGATACGCAGTATTTT.

In its sample, this clone was seen once. The rearrangement uses TRBV10-3 and TRBJ2-2; tentatively, D is TRBD2 (5 bases). There are 15 residues in the CDR3. The germline V and J ends were trimmed by 7 bases and 2 bases, with 14 bases remaining between them. Per the germline V gene, CDR1 is ENHRY and CDR2 is SYGVKD. CDR3: CAIKADQTNTGELFF. CDR3 nucleotides: TGTGCCATCAAAGCGGACCAGACAAACACCGGGGAGCTGTTTTTT.

This CDR3 reads CASSLRQGDYEQYF. The CDR3 DNA sequence: TGTGCCAGCAGTCTAAGACAGGGGGACTACGAGCAGTACTTC. The V gene is TRBV6-5, the J gene TRBJ2-7, with 9 nucleotides matching TRBD1. V lost 5 bases to trimming and J lost 3 bases; unmatched junction nucleotides: 5. The CDR3 consists of 14 residues. Per the germline V gene, CDR1 is MNHEY and CDR2 is SVGAGI.

The chain links TRBV19 to TRBJ1-3; D remains ambiguous. The germline CDR1 and CDR2 sequences are LNHDA and SQIVND (reference sequence). There are 16 residues in the CDR3. Trimming shortened V by 6 bases and J by 0 bases, and 15 bases separated the two germline ends. The DNA for the CDR3 is TGTGCCAGTAGGAGAGCGGCGGGGTCCTCTGGAAACACCATATATTTT. It specifies CASRRAAGSSGNTIYF.

The CDR3 loop reads CASSLLRGTEAFF. The DNA for the CDR3 is TGTGCCAGCAGTTTATTAAGGGGCACTGAAGCTTTCTTT. This sequence joins TRBV27 and TRBJ1-1, with D perhaps TRBD1 (5 bases). Trimming pared 1 base from V and 4 bases from J, leaving 7 bases between. Per germline, CDR1 MNHEY and CDR2 SMNVEV (reference sequence). The CDR3 sequence is 13 residues long.